This TCR beta chain was identified during a study of cytomegalovirus exposure and HLA in healthy donors. At the level of the study: A subsequent analysis reported that the 100 to 150 validation repertoires were produced on the same platform that had also been used for the roughly 670 first-cohort repertoires.

Trimming took off 7 bases at V and 0 bases at J, with 11 bases between the two ends. This CDR3 comprises 14 residues. Germline lookup yields CDR1 SNHLY and CDR2 FYNNEI. Assay: immunoSEQ multiplex PCR; the TCRdb copy retains only in-frame clones and omits some. This sample yields approximately 220,000 clones, of which about 90% are seen a single time; 1% to 1.2% belongs to the top ten. To note about this clone: Antigen specificity is unknown.

Study-wide findings and caveats: Cytomegalovirus association was assigned to about 150 TCR beta chains.

This clonotype was sampled from a young woman in good health and CMV-seronegative. The chain joins TRBV2 to TRBJ2-3; a possible D gene is TRBD1 (5 bases). The sequencing sample was made of PBMCs. CDR3 DNA: TGTGCCAGCACCCGACAGTTAAGCACAGATACGCAGTATTTT. This sequence encodes CASTRQLSTDTQYF.